This TCR beta chain was recovered during a study of blood T cell repertoires in COVID-19 (dated by TCRdb to the early 2020s). Turning to the overall study: Collaborator samples came from the United States, Italy and Spain and covered acute and convalescent phases of COVID-19. The dataset comprised deeply sampled blood TCRbeta repertoires from subjects exposed to, actively infected with, or recovered from COVID-19. Samples came from the ongoing ImmuneRACE study (first 160 participants) plus 1,254 subjects from 6 global collaborators. Where available, HLA class I and class II types were taken from metadata supplied by the sample provider and were not determined by assay-based typing. The prospective study material was composed of cDNA or gDNA derived from T cells, B-cell-depleted T cells, or PBMCs. The repertoires were made available in a free public database intended to serve as a resource for research on the immune response to SARS-CoV-2. A de-identified subject ID, COVID-19 status, age in years and sex were almost always included in the sample metadata.

The immunoSEQ Assay, a bias-controlled multiplex PCR, was used to amplify TCRbeta CDR3 regions from genomic DNA. Per the original workflow: The number of nucleated cells in each sample was estimated from the amplification of reference gene primers within the assay. To quantify the absolute abundance of each unique TCRbeta CDR3 rearrangement, sequence reads were collapsed and filtered. For each sample, productive Simpson clonality was calculated by taking the square root of Simpson's diversity index across productive rearrangements. TCRdb holds this immuneACCESS table with in-frame rearrangements only. Some clones are missing; in checked studies, unresolved V genes explain under half, and the rest has no known cause. Clonal size and the V and J genes are those of that table, whereas D and trimming came from the DNA. Here the sample has around 300,000 clones; 83% occur a single time. 8% to 10% of the sample goes to the ten largest clones.

Overall study outcomes, separate from this receptor: The amount of clinical and demographic metadata varied by source and participant and was provided uncurated.

From cysteine to phenylalanine, the CDR3 is 16 amino acids long. Here the CDR3 DNA is all that survives: 48 bases in frame from base 1. Relative to germline, V is 8 bases shorter and J is 2 bases shorter, with 22 bases between their ends. The germline V gene (reference sequence) provides CDR1 GTSNPN and CDR2 SVGIG. A second Seattle source provided samples from volunteer blood donors who had recovered from COVID-19. The collaborating institutions used their own protocols to collect whole blood in K2EDTA tubes. For TCRbeta analysis, collaborators shipped samples as frozen whole blood, isolated PBMCs, or DNA extracted from either of those sample types. Of note for this clone: What this receptor recognizes is not known. No base quality values were provided; no much bigger clone lies one nucleotide off.

This sequence uses TRBV30 and TRBJ1-5; no D gene can be assigned with confidence. The sequenced material came from peripheral blood. The clonotype was recovered from a woman between 45 and 65 years old who had recovered from COVID-19. The DNA sequence is given as TGTGCCGTATCGAGCGGGGAAGGGTTAGGCAATCAGCCCCAGCATTTT. Translated, this gives CAVSSGEGLGNQPQHF.